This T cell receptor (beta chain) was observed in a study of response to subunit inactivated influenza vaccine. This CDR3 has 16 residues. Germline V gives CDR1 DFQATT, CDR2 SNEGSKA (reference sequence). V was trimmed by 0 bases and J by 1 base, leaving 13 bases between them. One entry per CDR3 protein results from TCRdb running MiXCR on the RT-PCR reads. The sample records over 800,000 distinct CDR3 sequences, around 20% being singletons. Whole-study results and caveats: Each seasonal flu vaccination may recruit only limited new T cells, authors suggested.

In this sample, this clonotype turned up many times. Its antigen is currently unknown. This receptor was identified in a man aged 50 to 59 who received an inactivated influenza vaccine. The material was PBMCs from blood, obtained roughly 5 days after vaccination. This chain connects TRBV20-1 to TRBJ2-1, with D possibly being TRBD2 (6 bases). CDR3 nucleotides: TGCAGTGCTAGAGATGTTTCGGGGGAATCCTACAATGAGCAGTTCTTC. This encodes CSARDVSGESYNEQFF.